Reported below is one T cell receptor (beta chain). Antigen unknown. These data are taken from a study of T cells in women clearing cervical HPV infection. Overall study: Women with histologically confirmed HPV16-related CIN3 or worse, 2 with invasive cancer, served as cases. Controls were women whose single incident HPV16 infection cleared within 12 months without precancer or cancer. Blood came at first lesion visit for cases, post-clearance for controls. Study-level points and caveats: It is unknown whether associations predate infection; no effector/memory or HPV-specific sorting.

TCRdb's copy holds only in-frame clones and misses some; the assay was immunoSEQ multiplex PCR. This listing includes some 46,000 clones. The sequenced sample consisted of blood buffy coat. The source of this sequence is a woman between 18 and 75 years old with a cervical HPV16 infection that either progressed to CIN3+ or cleared (not recorded which).

Partial CDR3 DNA: TGTGCCAGCAGTGCGCTTGGGACAGGGGGCAGTGGCGAG. As protein: CASSALGTGGSGE. The full CDR3 sequence reads CASSALGTGGSGEQYF. The genes are TRBV6-1 and TRBJ2-7; 12 bases match TRBD1. The read stops 3 residues short of the end of the CDR3; the missing end is completed from the germline J gene. Germline CDR1 and CDR2: MNHNS and SASEGT. V trimming: 4 bases; J trimming: 6 bases; junction bases outside the gene matches: 10. The CDR3 consists of 16 residues.